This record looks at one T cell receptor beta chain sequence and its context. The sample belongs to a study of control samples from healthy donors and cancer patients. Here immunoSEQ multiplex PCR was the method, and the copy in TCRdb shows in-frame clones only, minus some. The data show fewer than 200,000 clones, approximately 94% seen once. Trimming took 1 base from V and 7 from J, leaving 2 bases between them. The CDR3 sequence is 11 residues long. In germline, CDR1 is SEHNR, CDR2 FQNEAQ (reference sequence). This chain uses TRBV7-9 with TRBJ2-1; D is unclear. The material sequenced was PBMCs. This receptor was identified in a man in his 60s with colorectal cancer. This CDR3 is CASSLVNEQFF. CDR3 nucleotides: TGTGCCAGCAGCTTAGTAAATGAGCAGTTCTTC.